These 31 T cell receptor beta chains originate from one sample sequenced in a study of blood T cell repertoires in COVID-19. TCRdb keeps only in-frame clones here, not all; method: immunoSEQ multiplex PCR. The sample lists approximately 240,000 clones, about nine tenths seen once, with around 1.8% in the top ten. The specimen sequenced was PBMCs or T cells enriched from blood (not recorded which). These receptors were obtained from a young woman who had recovered from COVID-19.

The genes are TRBV5-1 and TRBJ2-5; no reliable D call. V lost 1 base and J lost 4, with 11 bases in between. Germline V gene lookup returns CDR1 SGHRS and CDR2 YFSETQ. CDR3 length equals 14 residues. The CDR3 sequence is CASSLSREAETQYF. CDR3 nucleotide sequence: TGCGCCAGCAGCTTGTCGAGAGAGGCAGAGACCCAGTACTTC.

The chain's CDR3 is CASSESISTYEQYF. The CDR3 region has the DNA TGTGCCAGCAGTGAGAGCATCTCTACCTACGAGCAGTACTTC. J is TRBJ2-7 and V is TRBV6-1; no firm D call. CDR3 size: 14 residues. Germline V gene lookup returns CDR1 MNHNS and CDR2 SASEGT. Trimming removed 3 bases at V and 2 bases at J, with 11 bases between.

This chain links TRBV7-9 with TRBJ1-2; D remains unclear. The germline CDR1 and CDR2 sequences are SEHNR and FQNEAQ (reference sequence). CDR3 length: 15 amino acids. Trimming took off 2 bases at V and 4 bases at J, with 14 bases between the two ends. The CDR3 nucleotides are TGTGCCAGCAGCTTACTTTCAGCGACCGGCTATGGCTACACCTTC. Protein sequence: CASSLLSATGYGYTF. The full variable domain, completed using reference TRBV7-9 and TRBJ1-2, is DTGVSQNPRHKITKRGQNVTFRCDPISEHNRLYWYRQTLGQGPEFLTYFQNEAQLEKSRLLSDRFSAERPKGSFSTLEIQRTEQGDSAMYLCASSLLSATGYGYTFGSGTRLTVV.

The chain combines TRBV4-1 with TRBJ1-2; 12 nucleotides agree with TRBD1. Germline V gene data show CDR1 as MGHRA and CDR2 as YSYEKL. This CDR3 is built from 15 residues. V dropped 3 bases and J dropped 6; count of bases not matched to a gene: 5. In DNA, the CDR3 is TGCGCCAGCAGCCACGGGACAGGGGGCTCGGATGGCTACACCTTC. Its translation: CASSHGTGGSDGYTF.

This chain links TRBV7-2 with TRBJ1-1; no clear D. CDR3 size: 13 residues. Trimming took 4 bases from V and 1 from J, leaving 7 bases between them. Germline CDR1 and CDR2: SGHTA and FQGNSA. DNA of the CDR3: TGTGCCAGCAGCTGGGCTAAGAACACTGAAGCTTTCTTT. This encodes CASSWAKNTEAFF.

The chain joins TRBV20-1 to TRBJ2-3; 8 nucleotides match TRBD2. The CDR3 has 14 amino acids. Germline loops: CDR1 DFQATT, CDR2 SNEGSKA (reference sequence). J gave up 3 bases and V 3 bases, and 5 bases lay outside the gene matches. The CDR3 DNA reads as TGCAGTGCTAGTCACGGGAGGGCGACAGATACGCAGTATTTT. Translating gives CSASHGRATDTQYF.

The J gene is TRBJ1-2, the V gene TRBV28; possibly TRBD1 for D (5 bases). The CDR3 has 15 amino acids. CDR1 and CDR2 (germline): MDHEN, SYDVKM. The V end lost 6 bases, the J end lost 3 bases, and 17 bases lay between the germline ends. CDR3 in DNA: TGTGCCAGCAGCTCCGGACATACCGAGGACTATGGCTACACCTTC. Encoded protein: CASSSGHTEDYGYTF.

About this clone: Within the sample, other DNA sequences also encode this same CDR3. The rearrangement uses TRBV12-3 or TRBV12-4 and TRBJ2-3; tentative D call: TRBD1 (6 bases). The CDR3 has 13 residues. Trimming pared 6 bases from V and 1 base from J, leaving 8 bases between. CDR3 sequence: CASRRQGTDTQYF. In nucleotides, the CDR3 is TGTGCCAGCAGGCGACAGGGCACAGATACGCAGTATTTT.

The V gene is TRBV11-3, the J gene TRBJ2-7, with D perhaps matching TRBD1 (6 bases). Per the germline V gene, CDR1 is SGHNT and CDR2 is YENEEA. With 1 base removed from V and 2 bases from J, the gap between germline ends came to 18 bases. The CDR3 loop spans 17 amino acids. In nucleotides, the CDR3 is TGTGCCAGCAGCTTAGGATACCAGGGGACGGGAACCTACGAGCAGTACTTC. Amino acids: CASSLGYQGTGTYEQYF. The full variable domain, its missing parts supplied by reference TRBV11-3 and TRBJ2-7, is EAGVVQSPRYKIIEKKQPVAFWCNPISGHNTLYWYLQNLGQGPELLIRYENEEAVDDSQLPKDRFSAERLKGVDSTLKIQPAELGDSAVYLCASSLGYQGTGTYEQYFGPGTRLTVT.

V gene TRBV7-2 combines with J gene TRBJ2-5; D might be TRBD1 (5 bases). Trimming shortened V by 2 bases and J by 5 bases, and 12 bases separated the two germline ends. The germline V gene encodes CDR1 SGHTA and CDR2 FQGNSA. This CDR3 is 14 amino acids long. The CDR3 loop is CASSLFQGDETQYF. Here the CDR3 DNA reads TGTGCCAGCAGCTTATTTCAGGGTGACGAGACCCAGTACTTC.

The chain employs TRBV19 and TRBJ2-7, with D perhaps TRBD2 (6 bases). Germline CDR1 is LNHDA and CDR2 is SQIVND (reference sequence). CDR3 length: 14 amino acids. V gave up 1 base and J gave up 3 bases, with 10 bases separating them. The CDR3 nucleotides read TGTGCCAGTAGTATAGGGGCAGCGGGCTACGAGCAGTACTTC. Translating gives CASSIGAAGYEQYF.

This chain connects TRBV7-6 to TRBJ1-2; TRBD1 aligns across 9 bases. Trimming at V came to 5 bases and at J to 7 bases, leaving 32 bases not matched to a gene. The CDR3 totals 22 residues. Germline-derived CDR1 and CDR2 are SGHVS and FNYEAQ. CDR3 in DNA: TGTGCCAGCAGCCATTCCATTACGGGACAGGGATCGAGCGACCTTCCTTATATTGGCTACACCTTC. Protein sequence: CASSHSITGQGSSDLPYIGYTF.

DNA for the CDR3: TGCGCCAGCAGTGACCCGGGAGATACGCAGTATTTT. Protein sequence: CASSDPGDTQYF. The gene calls are TRBV10-1 and TRBJ2-3; no definite D call. Germline CDR1 and CDR2: WNHNN and SYGVQD (reference sequence). This CDR3 is built from 12 residues. V shed 3 bases and J shed 5 bases, with 6 bases lying between them.

CDR3 protein: CASSPEARGAIYEQYF. The CDR3 coding sequence is TGCGCCAGCAGCCCCGAAGCCCGGGGGGCAATCTACGAGCAGTACTTC. This rearrangement joins TRBV4-3 to TRBJ2-7; TRBD2 is a possible D gene (7 bases). The V gene's germline CDR1 is LGHNA and CDR2 YSLEER. V lost 4 bases and J 3 bases, leaving 19 bases between the germline ends. The CDR3 length is 16 residues.

V and J are TRBV12-3 or TRBV12-4 and TRBJ1-4; 7 bases map to TRBD1. The CDR3 is 13 amino acids. Trimming took 9 bases from V and 3 from J; bases not matched to a gene: 4. This CDR3 reads CASQQGSNEKLFF. In DNA form, the CDR3 reads TGTGCCAGTCAACAGGGGTCTAATGAAAAACTGTTTTTT.

J is TRBJ2-3 and V is TRBV5-1; 8 bases line up with TRBD1. CDR1 and CDR2 (germline): SGHRS, YFSETQ. Unmatched junction bases numbered 3, after V lost 4 bases and J lost 5 bases. CDR3 length: 13 residues. CDR3 coding DNA: TGCGCCAGCAGCGCACAGGGGGGAGATACGCAGTATTTT. This codes for CASSAQGGDTQYF.

The chain has TRBV19 and TRBJ1-1; no clear D. V gave up 3 bases and J gave up 2 bases, with 10 bases separating them. Germline lookup yields CDR1 LNHDA and CDR2 SQIVND (reference sequence). This CDR3 spans 14 amino acids. The CDR3 sequence is CASSIVGANTEAFF. In nucleotides, the CDR3 is TGTGCCAGTAGTATTGTCGGAGCTAACACTGAAGCTTTCTTT.

The chain uses TRBV7-9 and TRBJ2-1; D gene ambiguous. CDR1 is SEHNR and CDR2 is FQNEAQ in the germline V gene (reference sequence). The CDR3 loop spans 13 amino acids. Deletions cut 1 base from V and 6 bases from J, with 7 bases between. CDR3 nucleotides: TGTGCCAGCAGCTTAGGGGCCGCCAATGAGCAGTTCTTC. This sequence encodes CASSLGAANEQFF.

The genes are TRBV3-1 (or the pseudogene TRBV3-2) and TRBJ2-3, with a tentative D call TRBD2 (5 bases). Germline V CDR1 and CDR2: LGHDT, YNNKEL (reference sequence). There are 16 residues in the CDR3. Trimming removed 3 bases from V and 1 base from J, with 14 bases in between. As DNA, the CDR3 is TGTGCCAGCAGCCATCGAGGGCTTATCCGCACAGATACGCAGTATTTT. This sequence encodes CASSHRGLIRTDTQYF.

This chain joins TRBV7-6 and TRBJ1-2; no definite D call. V was pared by 4 bases and J by 0 bases, with 9 bases between. The CDR3 is 14 residues long. The V gene's germline CDR1 is SGHVS and CDR2 FNYEAQ. The CDR3 is CASSSEGANYGYTF. The CDR3 DNA reads TGTGCCAGCAGCTCAGAGGGAGCTAACTATGGCTACACCTTC.

The chain couples TRBV5-1 to TRBJ1-3; unclear D gene. The CDR3 is 14 residues long. The ends were cut back, 4 bases at V and 7 bases at J, with 15 bases in the middle. Germline lookup yields CDR1 SGHRS and CDR2 YFSETQ. The DNA of the CDR3 is TGCGCCAGCAGCCCAAGGGCGGGAGGGAACACCATATATTTT. It specifies CASSPRAGGNTIYF.

The V call is TRBV15, the J call TRBJ2-5; the match to TRBD2 covers 8 bases. V was pared by 8 bases and J by 1 base, with 6 bases of the junction left unmatched. The CDR3 is 14 amino acids. Germline loops: CDR1 LNHNV, CDR2 YYDKDF (reference sequence). The CDR3 coding sequence is TGTGCCACCGCGCAGCGGGAGAGCCAAGAGACCCAGTACTTC. Its translation is CATAQRESQETQYF.

V gene TRBV3-1 (or the pseudogene TRBV3-2) combines with J gene TRBJ2-7; 7 bases are a match to TRBD2. Germline V gene sequence: CDR1 LGHDT, CDR2 YNNKEL (reference sequence). The CDR3 loop spans 13 amino acids. The V gene end was trimmed by 2 bases and the J gene end by 4 bases; junction bases not matched to a gene: 2. CDR3 loop: CASSQLRGYEQYF. CDR3 coding DNA: TGTGCCAGCAGCCAATTGCGGGGGTACGAGCAGTACTTC.

The J gene is TRBJ1-1, the V gene TRBV11-3; the D is unclear. The V gene lost 8 bases and the J gene lost 6 bases, with 10 bases spanning the gap. Germline V gives CDR1 SGHNT, CDR2 YENEEA. This CDR3 is 11 amino acids long. CDR3 amino acids: CASAEGSEAFF. As DNA, the CDR3 is TGTGCCAGCGCCGAGGGATCTGAAGCTTTCTTT.

This chain links TRBV7-3 with TRBJ2-3; 14 bases are a match to TRBD2. The germline gives CDR1 SGHTA, CDR2 FQGTGA. The CDR3 consists of 17 residues. Trimming cost V 4 bases and J 3 bases; bases outside gene matches: 6. The CDR3 reads CASSSGTSGSSTDTQYF. DNA of the CDR3: TGTGCCAGCAGCTCAGGGACTAGCGGGAGTTCAACAGATACGCAGTATTTT.

This clone was seen only a few times. The CDR3 coding sequence is TGTGCCATCAGTGAGTCGAGGGCCTCTAACTATGGCTACACCTTC. Its translation is CAISESRASNYGYTF. The chain joins TRBV10-3 to TRBJ1-2, with unresolved D. Germline-derived CDR1 and CDR2 are ENHRY and SYGVKD. V lost 0 bases and J 0 bases, leaving 8 bases between the germline ends. The CDR3 has 15 residues.

In this sample, this clone turned up a few times. This rearrangement joins TRBV19 to TRBJ1-2, with 9 bases identical to TRBD1. This CDR3 is 12 amino acids long. Trimming removed 7 bases from V and 6 bases from J; junction bases left unmatched: 3. Germline CDR1 reads LNHDA; CDR2 reads SQIVND (reference sequence). CDR3 sequence (DNA): TGTGCCAGTACACAGGGGGCTCATGGCTACACCTTC. Residues: CASTQGAHGYTF.

This chain joins TRBV28 and TRBJ2-5; a possible D gene is TRBD1 (6 bases). The CDR3 totals 14 residues. Looked up from germline, CDR1 is MDHEN and CDR2 is SYDVKM. V was trimmed by 7 bases and J by 1 base, leaving 13 bases between them. The CDR3 here is CASTSGQLQETQYF. The CDR3 DNA reads TGTGCCAGCACCTCAGGACAGCTCCAAGAGACCCAGTACTTC.

The chain has TRBV27 and TRBJ2-1, with TRBD2 matching 10 bases. J was trimmed by 8 bases and V by 3 bases; bases with no gene match: 7. From germline, CDR1 is MNHEY and CDR2 SMNVEV (reference sequence). The CDR3 has 15 residues. CDR3 in amino acids: CASSFSLAGEDEQFF. In DNA form, the CDR3 reads TGTGCCAGCAGTTTTAGCCTAGCGGGAGAGGATGAGCAGTTCTTC.

The rearrangement links TRBV7-9 to TRBJ2-7; D is possibly TRBD1 (7 bases). The V gene lost 5 bases and the J gene lost 6 bases, with 23 bases spanning the gap. The CDR3 runs to 16 residues. Germline CDR1 is SEHNR and CDR2 is FQNEAQ (reference sequence). CDR3 sequence reads: CASSPRVTGTGGEQYF. In nucleotides, the CDR3 is TGTGCCAGCAGCCCGCGGGTGACAGGGACCGGGGGCGAGCAGTACTTC.

This clone came up once. This chain joins TRBV5-3 and TRBJ1-2; TRBD1 matches at 7 bases. TRBV5-3 is an ORF, with its function uncertain. V dropped 0 bases and J dropped 8; count of bases not matched to a gene: 10. This CDR3 contains 15 residues. CDR3 bases: TGTGCCAGAAGCTTGGTGGGACAGAGGCTGGAAGGCTACACCTTC. Its translation is CARSLVGQRLEGYTF.